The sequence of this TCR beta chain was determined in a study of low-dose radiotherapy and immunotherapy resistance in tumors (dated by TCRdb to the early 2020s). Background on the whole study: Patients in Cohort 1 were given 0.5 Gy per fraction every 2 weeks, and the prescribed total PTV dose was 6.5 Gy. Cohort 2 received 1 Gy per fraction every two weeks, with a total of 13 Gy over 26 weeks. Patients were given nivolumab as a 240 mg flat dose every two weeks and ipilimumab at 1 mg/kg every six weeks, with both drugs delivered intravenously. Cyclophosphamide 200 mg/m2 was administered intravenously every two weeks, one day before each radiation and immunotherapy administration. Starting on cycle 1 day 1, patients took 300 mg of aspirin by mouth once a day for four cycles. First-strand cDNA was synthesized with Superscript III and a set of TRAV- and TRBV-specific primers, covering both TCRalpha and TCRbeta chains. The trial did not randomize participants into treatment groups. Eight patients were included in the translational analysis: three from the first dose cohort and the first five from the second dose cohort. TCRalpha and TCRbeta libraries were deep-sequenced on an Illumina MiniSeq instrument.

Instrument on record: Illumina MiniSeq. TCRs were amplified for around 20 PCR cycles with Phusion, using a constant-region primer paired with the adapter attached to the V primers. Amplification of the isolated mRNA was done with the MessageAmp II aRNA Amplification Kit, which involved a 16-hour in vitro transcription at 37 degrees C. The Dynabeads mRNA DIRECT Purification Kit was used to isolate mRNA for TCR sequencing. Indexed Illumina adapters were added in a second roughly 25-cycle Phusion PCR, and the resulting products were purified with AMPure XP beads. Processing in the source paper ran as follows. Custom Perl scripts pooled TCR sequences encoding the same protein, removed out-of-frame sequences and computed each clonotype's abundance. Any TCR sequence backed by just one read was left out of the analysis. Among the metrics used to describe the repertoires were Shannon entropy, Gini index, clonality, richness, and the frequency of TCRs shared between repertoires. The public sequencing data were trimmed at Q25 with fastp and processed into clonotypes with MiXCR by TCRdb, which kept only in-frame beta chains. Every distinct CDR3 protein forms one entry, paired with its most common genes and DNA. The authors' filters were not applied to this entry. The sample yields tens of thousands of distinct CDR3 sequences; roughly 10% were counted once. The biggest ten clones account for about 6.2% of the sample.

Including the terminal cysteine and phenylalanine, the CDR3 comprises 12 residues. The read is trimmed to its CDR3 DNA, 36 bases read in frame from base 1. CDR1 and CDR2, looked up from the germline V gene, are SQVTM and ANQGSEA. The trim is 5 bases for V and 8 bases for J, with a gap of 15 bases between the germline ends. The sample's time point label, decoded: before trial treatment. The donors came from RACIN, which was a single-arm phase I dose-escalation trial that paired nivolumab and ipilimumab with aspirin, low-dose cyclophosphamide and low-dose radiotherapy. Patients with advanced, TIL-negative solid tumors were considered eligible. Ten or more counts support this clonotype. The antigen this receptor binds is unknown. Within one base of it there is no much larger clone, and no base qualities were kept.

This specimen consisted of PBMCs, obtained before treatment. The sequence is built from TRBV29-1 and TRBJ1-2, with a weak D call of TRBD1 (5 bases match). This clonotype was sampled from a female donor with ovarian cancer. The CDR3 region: CSVSGTGEGYTF. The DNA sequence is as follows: TGCAGCGTTTCCGGGACTGGGGAAGGCTACACCTTC.